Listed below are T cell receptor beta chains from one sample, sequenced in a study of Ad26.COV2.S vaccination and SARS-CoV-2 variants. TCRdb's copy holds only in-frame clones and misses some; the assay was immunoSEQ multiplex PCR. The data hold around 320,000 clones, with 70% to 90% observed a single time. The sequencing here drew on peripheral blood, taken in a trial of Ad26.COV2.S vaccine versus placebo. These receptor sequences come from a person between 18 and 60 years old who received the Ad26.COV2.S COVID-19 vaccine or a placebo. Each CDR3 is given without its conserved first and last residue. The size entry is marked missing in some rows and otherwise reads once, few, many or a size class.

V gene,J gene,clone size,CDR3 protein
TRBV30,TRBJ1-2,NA,AWSVKGAYGYT
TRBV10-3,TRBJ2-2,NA,AISEPTFISGGALNTGELF
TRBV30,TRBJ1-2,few,ACYRGSFGYT
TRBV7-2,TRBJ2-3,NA,ASSSGLAGTADTQY
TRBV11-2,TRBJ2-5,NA,ASSRSGQETQY
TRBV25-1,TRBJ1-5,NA,ASSRLLHSNQPQH
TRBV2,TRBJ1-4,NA,ASSYDSEINEKLF
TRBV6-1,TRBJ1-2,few,ASSEVSGRLNYGYT
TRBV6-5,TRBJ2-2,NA,ASEWAVGTGELF
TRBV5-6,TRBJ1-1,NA,ASSPGQGVTEAF
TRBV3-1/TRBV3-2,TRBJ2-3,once,ASSQVAGGITDTQY
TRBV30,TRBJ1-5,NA,AWSVRTGGRNQPQH
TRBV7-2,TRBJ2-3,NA,ASSFRVADTQY
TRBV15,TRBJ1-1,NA,ATSTWDRGFTEAF
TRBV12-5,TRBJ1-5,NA,ASGSTDQPQH
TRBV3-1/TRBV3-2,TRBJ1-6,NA,ASSQWSLSDNSPLH
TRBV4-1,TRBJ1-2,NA,ASSRPQGAGGTFYGYT
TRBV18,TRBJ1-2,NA,ASSPPGRNYGYT